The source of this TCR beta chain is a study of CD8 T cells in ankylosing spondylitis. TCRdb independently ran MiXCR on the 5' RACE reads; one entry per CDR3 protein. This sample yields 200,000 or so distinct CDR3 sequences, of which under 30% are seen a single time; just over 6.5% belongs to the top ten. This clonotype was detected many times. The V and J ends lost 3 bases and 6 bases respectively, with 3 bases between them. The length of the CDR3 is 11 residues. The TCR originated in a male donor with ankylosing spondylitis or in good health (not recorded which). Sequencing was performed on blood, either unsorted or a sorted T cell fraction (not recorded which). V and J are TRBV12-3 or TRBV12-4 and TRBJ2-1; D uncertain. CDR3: CASSFGNEQFF. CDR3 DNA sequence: TGTGCCAGCAGTTTCGGCAATGAGCAGTTCTTC.